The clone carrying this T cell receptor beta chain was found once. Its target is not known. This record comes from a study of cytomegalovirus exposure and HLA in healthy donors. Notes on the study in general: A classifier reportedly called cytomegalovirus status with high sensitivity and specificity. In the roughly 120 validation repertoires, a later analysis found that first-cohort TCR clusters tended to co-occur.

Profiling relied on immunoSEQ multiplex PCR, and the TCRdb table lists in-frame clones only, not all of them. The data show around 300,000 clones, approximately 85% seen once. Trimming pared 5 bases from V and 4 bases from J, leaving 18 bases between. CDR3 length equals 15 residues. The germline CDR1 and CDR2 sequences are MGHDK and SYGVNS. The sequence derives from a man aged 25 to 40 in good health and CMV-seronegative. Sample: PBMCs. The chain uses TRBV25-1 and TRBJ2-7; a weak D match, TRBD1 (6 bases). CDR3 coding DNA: TGTGCCAGCAGTTCAGGGGCGGTCGCTCGATACGAGCAGTACTTC. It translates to CASSSGAVARYEQYF.